This entry lists 12 T cell receptor beta chains sequenced from one sample in a study of blood T cell repertoires in COVID-19. Sequenced by immunoSEQ multiplex PCR; TCRdb stores in-frame clones only, minus some. The sample carries under 200,000 clones, over 70% recorded once. Source material: peripheral blood. These receptors all come from a woman in her sixties or seventies who had recovered from COVID-19.

The chain couples TRBV18 to TRBJ2-3; 12 bases are a match to TRBD2. The CDR3 contains 18 residues. Germline V gene data show CDR1 as KGHSH and CDR2 as LQKENI. V trimming: 4 bases; J trimming: 3 bases; junction bases outside the gene matches: 11. The CDR3 sequence is CASSRNGPSGGVTDTQYF. CDR3 coding DNA: TGTGCCAGCTCACGGAACGGGCCTAGCGGGGGGGTAACAGATACGCAGTATTTT.

The chain combines TRBV28 with TRBJ2-7; TRBD2 matches 7 bases. Germline CDR1 MDHEN, CDR2 SYDVKM. Trimming at V came to 5 bases and at J to 1 base, leaving 8 bases not matched to a gene. The CDR3 contains 15 residues. CDR3 sequence reads: CASSPLAGVSYEQYF. The CDR3 nucleotides read TGTGCCAGCAGTCCCCTTGCGGGAGTGTCCTACGAGCAGTACTTC.

V and J are TRBV10-2 and TRBJ1-1, with 9 bases lining up with TRBD1. Unmatched junction bases numbered 4, after V lost 2 bases and J lost 6 bases. CDR1 and CDR2 (germline): WSHSY, SAAADI. The CDR3 is 14 amino acids. The CDR3 DNA sequence: TGCGCCAGCAGTGAGCCGGGACAGGGCCCTGAAGCTTTCTTT. Its protein product is CASSEPGQGPEAFF.

V gene TRBV5-5 combines with J gene TRBJ1-2, with D hard to call. V shed 4 bases and J shed 6 bases, with 10 bases lying between them. CDR3 length: 12 amino acids. CDR1 is SGHKS and CDR2 is YYEKEE in the germline V gene (reference sequence). The CDR3 loop is CASSLGEDGYTF. Here the CDR3 DNA reads TGTGCCAGCAGCCTCGGAGAGGATGGCTACACCTTC.

The rearrangement uses TRBV6-5 and TRBJ1-4; D possibly corresponds to TRBD1 (5 bases). V was cut by 5 bases and J by 7 bases, with 14 bases left in between. This CDR3 comprises 14 residues. Germline-derived CDR1 and CDR2 are MNHEY and SVGAGI. Here the CDR3 DNA reads TGTGCCAGCAGTCCCCGGACATCCGGTGAAAAACTGTTTTTT. It encodes CASSPRTSGEKLFF.

The genes are TRBV5-4 and TRBJ2-7; TRBD2 aligns across 9 bases. Per germline, CDR1 SGHNT and CDR2 YYREEE (reference sequence). Trimming removed 4 bases from V and 7 bases from J; junction bases left unmatched: 18. CDR3 length: 17 amino acids. Written as DNA, the CDR3 is TGTGCCAGCAGCACCCCTTTTGGGGCGGGGGGGATGGAGGAGCAGTACTTC. Translating gives CASSTPFGAGGMEEQYF.

The gene calls are TRBV9 and TRBJ1-1, with D possibly being TRBD1 (6 bases). The V gene lost 0 bases and the J gene lost 0 bases, with 15 bases spanning the gap. Germline CDR1 reads SGDLS; CDR2 reads YYNGEE. CDR3 length equals 17 residues. CDR3 loop: CASSVGDITGMNTEAFF. In DNA form, the CDR3 reads TGTGCCAGCAGCGTAGGGGACATAACAGGGATGAACACTGAAGCTTTCTTT.

The CDR3 spells CASTPQGVGNQPQHF. The CDR3 DNA follows: TGTGCCAGCACCCCACAGGGGGTAGGCAATCAGCCCCAGCATTTT. J is TRBJ1-5 and V is TRBV6-2 or TRBV6-3; the match to TRBD1 covers 8 bases. Trimming removed 7 bases from V and 2 bases from J; junction bases left unmatched: 7. Germline CDR1 reads MNHEY; CDR2 reads SVGEGT. The CDR3 runs to 15 residues.

The gene calls are TRBV11-2 and TRBJ1-2, with 8 nucleotides matching TRBD1. The V and J ends lost 2 bases and 3 bases, in that order; junction bases with no gene match: 11. The CDR3 totals 17 residues. Germline-derived CDR1 and CDR2 are SGHAT and FQNNGV. CDR3 protein: CASSLRDRIPRDYGYTF. The CDR3 DNA follows: TGTGCCAGCAGCTTAAGGGACAGGATTCCGCGGGACTATGGCTACACCTTC.

The chain recombines TRBV27 with TRBJ2-3, with 9 nucleotides matching TRBD2. The CDR3 has 14 amino acids. Trimming took 8 bases from V and 7 from J; bases not matched to a gene: 10. Germline CDR1 MNHEY, CDR2 SMNVEV (reference sequence). CDR3 amino acids: CASASSGGSNTQYF. CDR3 nucleotide sequence: TGTGCCAGCGCTTCGAGCGGGGGGTCGAATACGCAGTATTTT.

The chain has TRBV7-2 and TRBJ2-3, with D unclear. V lost 2 bases and J 5 bases, leaving 11 bases between the germline ends. This CDR3 region has 14 residues. Germline V gives CDR1 SGHTA, CDR2 FQGNSA. CDR3 DNA: TGTGCCAGCAGCTTAAGGCGACATGGAGATACGCAGTATTTT. This codes for CASSLRRHGDTQYF.

The V gene is TRBV19, the J gene TRBJ1-2, with D unresolved. The germline V gene has CDR1 LNHDA and CDR2 SQIVND (reference sequence). The CDR3 is 13 amino acids. Trimming shortened V by 4 bases and J by 4 bases, and 10 bases separated the two germline ends. CDR3 coding DNA: TGTGCCAGTAGTAGCGGGATTACCTATGGCTACACCTTC. Residues: CASSSGITYGYTF.